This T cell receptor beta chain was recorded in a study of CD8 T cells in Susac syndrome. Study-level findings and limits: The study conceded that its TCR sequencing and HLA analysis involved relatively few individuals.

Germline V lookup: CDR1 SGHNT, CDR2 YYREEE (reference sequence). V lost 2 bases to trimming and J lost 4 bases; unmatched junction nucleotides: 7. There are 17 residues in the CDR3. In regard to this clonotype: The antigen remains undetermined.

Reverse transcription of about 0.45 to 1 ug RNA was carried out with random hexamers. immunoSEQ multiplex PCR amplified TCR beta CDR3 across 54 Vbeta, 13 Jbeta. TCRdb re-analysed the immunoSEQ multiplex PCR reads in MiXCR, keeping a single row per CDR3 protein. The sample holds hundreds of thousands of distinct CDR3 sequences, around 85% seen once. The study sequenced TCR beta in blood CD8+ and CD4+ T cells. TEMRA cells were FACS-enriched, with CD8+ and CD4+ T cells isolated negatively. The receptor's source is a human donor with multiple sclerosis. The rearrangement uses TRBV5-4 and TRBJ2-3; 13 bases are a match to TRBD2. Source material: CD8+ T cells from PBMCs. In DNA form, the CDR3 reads TGTGCCAGCAGCTTTGGACTAGCGGGAGAAGGGGCAGATACGCAGTATTTT. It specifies CASSFGLAGEGADTQYF.